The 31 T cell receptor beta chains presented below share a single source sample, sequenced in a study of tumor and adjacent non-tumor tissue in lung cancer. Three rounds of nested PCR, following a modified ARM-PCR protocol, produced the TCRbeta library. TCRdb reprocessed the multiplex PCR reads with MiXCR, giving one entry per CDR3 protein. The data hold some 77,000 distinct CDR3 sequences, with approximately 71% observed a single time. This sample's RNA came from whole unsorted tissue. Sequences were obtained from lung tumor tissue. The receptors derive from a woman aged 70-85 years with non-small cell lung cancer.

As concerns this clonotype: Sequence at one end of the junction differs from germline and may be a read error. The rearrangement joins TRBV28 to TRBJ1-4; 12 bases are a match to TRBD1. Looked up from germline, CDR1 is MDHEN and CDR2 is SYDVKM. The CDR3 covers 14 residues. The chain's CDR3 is CVSSTGTGGGKLFF. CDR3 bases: TGTGTCAGCAGTACCGGGACAGGGGGCGGAAAACTGTTTTTT.

DNA for the CDR3: TGTGCCATCAGTGAGCAATACGAGACAGTTTCCATGGTACCACCCCTCCACTTT. Its protein is CAISEQYETVSMVPPLHF. This chain connects TRBV10-3 to TRBJ1-6; TRBD1 is a possible D gene (5 bases). Germline CDR1 ENHRY, CDR2 SYGVKD. Trimming removed 2 bases from V and 11 bases from J, with 25 bases in between. The CDR3 length is 18 residues.

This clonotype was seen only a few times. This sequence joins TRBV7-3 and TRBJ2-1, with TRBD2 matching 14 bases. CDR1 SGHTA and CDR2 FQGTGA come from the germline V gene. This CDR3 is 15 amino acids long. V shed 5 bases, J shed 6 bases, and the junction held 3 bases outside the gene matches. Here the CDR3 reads CASSLTSGRGNEQFF. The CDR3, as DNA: TGTGCCAGCAGCCTGACTAGCGGGAGGGGCAATGAGCAGTTCTTC. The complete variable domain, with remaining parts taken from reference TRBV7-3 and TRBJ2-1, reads GAGVSQTPSNKVTEKGKYVELRCDPISGHTALYWYRQSLGQGPEFLIYFQGTGAADDSGLPNDRFFAVRPEGSVSTLKIQRTERGDSAVYLCASSLTSGRGNEQFFGPGTRLTVL.

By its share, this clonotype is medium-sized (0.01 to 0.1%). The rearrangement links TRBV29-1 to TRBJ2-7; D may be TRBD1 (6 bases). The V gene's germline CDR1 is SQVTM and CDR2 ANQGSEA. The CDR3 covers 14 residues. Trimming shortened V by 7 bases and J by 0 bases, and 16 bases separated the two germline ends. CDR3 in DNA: TGCAGCGCCAGGGGCGTAAATCCCTCCTACGAGCAGTACTTC. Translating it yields CSARGVNPSYEQYF.

CDR3 nucleotide sequence: TGTGCCAGCAGTGAGGACAGAGACTCCTATGGACACACCTTC. This codes for CASSEDRDSYGHTF. The chain recombines TRBV6-5 with TRBJ1-2, with D perhaps matching TRBD1 (6 bases). CDR1 and CDR2 (germline): MNHEY, SVGAGI. Trimming left V 5 bases short and J 12 bases short, with 22 bases between. There are 14 residues in the CDR3.

The CDR3 here is CSVEGFGAATYEQYF. The CDR3 DNA is TGCAGCGTTGAAGGGTTTGGGGCAGCTACCTACGAGCAGTACTTC. This chain joins TRBV29-1 and TRBJ2-7; maybe TRBD1 (5 bases). The CDR3 is 15 amino acids. Trimming removed 1 base from V and 2 bases from J, with 15 bases in between. In germline, CDR1 is SQVTM, CDR2 ANQGSEA.

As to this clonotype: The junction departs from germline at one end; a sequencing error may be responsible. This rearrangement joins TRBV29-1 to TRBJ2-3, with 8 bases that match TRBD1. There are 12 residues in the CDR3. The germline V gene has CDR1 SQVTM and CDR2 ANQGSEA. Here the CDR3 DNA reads TGCATCGTTGGACAGGGAGGATATACGCAGTATTTT. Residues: CIVGQGGYTQYF.

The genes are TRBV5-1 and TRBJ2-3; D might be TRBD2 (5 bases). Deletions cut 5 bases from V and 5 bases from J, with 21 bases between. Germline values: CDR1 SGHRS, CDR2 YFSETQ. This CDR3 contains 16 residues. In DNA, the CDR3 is TGCGCCAGCAGACCAACGGGGTACTTGGGCATAGATACGCAGTATTTT. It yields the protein CASRPTGYLGIDTQYF.

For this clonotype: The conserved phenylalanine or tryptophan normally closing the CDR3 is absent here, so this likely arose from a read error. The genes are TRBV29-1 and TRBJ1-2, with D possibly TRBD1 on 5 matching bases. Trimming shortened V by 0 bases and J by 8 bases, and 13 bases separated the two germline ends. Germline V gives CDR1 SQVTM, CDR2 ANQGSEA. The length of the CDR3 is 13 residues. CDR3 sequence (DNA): TGCAGCGTTGAAGACCTAGCGTGGGACGGCTACACCTAC. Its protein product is CSVEDLAWDGYTY.

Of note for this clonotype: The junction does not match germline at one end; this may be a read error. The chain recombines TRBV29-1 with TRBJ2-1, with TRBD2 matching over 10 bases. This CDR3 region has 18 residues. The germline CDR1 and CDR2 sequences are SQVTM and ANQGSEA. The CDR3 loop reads CSVEAPPGLAEGVYEQFF. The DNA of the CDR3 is TGCAGCGTTGAAGCCCCCCCCGGACTAGCGGAGGGTGTCTATGAGCAATTCTTC.

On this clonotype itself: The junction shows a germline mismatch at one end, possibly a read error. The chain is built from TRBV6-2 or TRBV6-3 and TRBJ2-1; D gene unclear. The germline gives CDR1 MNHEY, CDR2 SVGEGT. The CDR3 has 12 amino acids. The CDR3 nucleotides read TGTGCCAGCAGCTACCCACACTATGAGCAGCTCTTC. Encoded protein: CASSYPHYEQLF.

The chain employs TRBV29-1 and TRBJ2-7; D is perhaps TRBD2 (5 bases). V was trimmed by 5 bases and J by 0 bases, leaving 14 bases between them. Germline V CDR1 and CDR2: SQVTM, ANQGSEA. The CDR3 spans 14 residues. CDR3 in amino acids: CSVHSVTSSYEQYF. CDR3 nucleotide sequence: TGCAGCGTTCATAGCGTGACCAGCTCCTACGAGCAGTACTTC.

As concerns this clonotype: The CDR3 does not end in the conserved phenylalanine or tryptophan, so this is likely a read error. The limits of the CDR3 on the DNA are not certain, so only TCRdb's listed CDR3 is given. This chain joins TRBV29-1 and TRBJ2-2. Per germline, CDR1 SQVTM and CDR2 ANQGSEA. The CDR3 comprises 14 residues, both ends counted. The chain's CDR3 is CSVDSFGVSGELLY.

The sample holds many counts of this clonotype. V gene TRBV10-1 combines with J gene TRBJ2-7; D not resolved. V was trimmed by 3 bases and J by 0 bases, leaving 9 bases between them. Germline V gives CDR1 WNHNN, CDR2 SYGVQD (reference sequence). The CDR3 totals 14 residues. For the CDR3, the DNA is TGCGCCAGCAGTGATCCAACGAGCTCCTACGAGCAGTACTTC. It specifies CASSDPTSSYEQYF.

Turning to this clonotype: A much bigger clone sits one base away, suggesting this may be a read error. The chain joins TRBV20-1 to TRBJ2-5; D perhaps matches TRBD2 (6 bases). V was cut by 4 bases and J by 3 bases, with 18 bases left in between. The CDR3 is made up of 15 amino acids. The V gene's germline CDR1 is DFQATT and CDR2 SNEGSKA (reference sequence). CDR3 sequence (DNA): TGCAGTGCTATTGGTACTAGCCGGAGTGAAGAGACCCAGTACTTC. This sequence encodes CSAIGTSRSEETQYF.

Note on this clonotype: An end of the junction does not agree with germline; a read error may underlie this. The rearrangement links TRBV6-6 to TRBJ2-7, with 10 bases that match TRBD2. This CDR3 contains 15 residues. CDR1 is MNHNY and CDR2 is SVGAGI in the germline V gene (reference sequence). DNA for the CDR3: TGTGCCAGTAGTTATCCTAGCGGGAGTTGGTACGAGCATTACTTC. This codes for CASSYPSGSWYEHYF.

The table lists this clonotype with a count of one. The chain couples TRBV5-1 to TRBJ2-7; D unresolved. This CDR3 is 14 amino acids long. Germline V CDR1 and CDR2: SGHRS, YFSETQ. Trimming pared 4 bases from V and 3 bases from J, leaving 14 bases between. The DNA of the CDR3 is TGCGCCAGCAGCCTGGAGTTAGATCACTACGAGCAGTACTTC. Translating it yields CASSLELDHYEQYF.

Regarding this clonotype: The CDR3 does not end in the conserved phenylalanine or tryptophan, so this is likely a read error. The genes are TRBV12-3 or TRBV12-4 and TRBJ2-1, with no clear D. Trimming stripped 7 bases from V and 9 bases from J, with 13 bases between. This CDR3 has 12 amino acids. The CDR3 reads CASNPLSGEQFY. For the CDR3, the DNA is TGTGCCAGCAATCCGCTTTCGGGTGAGCAGTTCTAC.

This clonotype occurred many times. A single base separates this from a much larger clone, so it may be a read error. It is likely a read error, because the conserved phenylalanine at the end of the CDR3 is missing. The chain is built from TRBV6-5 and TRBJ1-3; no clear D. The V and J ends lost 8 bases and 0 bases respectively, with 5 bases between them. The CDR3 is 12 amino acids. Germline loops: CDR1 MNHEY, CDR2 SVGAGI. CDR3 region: CASVNSGNTIYL. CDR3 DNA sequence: TGTGCCAGCGTGAACTCTGGAAACACCATATATCTT.

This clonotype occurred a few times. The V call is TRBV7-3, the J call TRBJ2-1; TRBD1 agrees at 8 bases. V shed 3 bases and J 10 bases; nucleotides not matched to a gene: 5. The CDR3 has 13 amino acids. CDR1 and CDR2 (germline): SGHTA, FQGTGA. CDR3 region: CASSLDRVLEQFF. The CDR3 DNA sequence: TGTGCCAGCAGCTTGGACAGGGTTTTAGAGCAGTTCTTC.

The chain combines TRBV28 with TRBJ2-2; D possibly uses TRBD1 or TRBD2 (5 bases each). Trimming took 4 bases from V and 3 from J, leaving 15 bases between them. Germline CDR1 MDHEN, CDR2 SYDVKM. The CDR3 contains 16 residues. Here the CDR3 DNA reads TGTGCCAGCAGTTGCCGGGACGTAAGTGACACCGGGGAGCTGTTTTTT. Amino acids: CASSCRDVSDTGELFF.

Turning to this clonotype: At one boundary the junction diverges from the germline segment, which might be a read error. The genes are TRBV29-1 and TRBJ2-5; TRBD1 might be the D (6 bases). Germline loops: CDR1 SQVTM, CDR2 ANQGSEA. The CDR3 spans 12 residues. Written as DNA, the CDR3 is TGCAGTGTTGAGAGGGGGAGCGAGACCCAGTACTTC. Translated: CSVERGSETQYF.

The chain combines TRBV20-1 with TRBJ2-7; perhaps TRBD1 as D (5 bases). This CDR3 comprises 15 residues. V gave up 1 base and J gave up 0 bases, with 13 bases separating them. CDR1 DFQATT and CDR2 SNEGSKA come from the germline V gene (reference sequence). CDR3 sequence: CSARALNRSSYEQYF. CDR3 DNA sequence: TGCAGTGCTAGAGCCCTAAACAGGAGCTCCTACGAGCAGTACTTC.

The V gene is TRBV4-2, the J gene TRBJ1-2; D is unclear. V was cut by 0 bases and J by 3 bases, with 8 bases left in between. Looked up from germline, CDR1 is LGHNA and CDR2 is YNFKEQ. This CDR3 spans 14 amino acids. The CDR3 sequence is CASSQEWVYYGYTF. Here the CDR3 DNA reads TGTGCCAGCAGCCAAGAGTGGGTTTACTATGGCTACACCTTC.

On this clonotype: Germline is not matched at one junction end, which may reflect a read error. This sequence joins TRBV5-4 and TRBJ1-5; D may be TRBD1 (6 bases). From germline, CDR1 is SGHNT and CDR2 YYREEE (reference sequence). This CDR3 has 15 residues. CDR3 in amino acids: CASSRGPNSDQPQHF. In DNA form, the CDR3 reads TGTGCCAGCAGTCGGGGGCCAAATAGCGATCAGCCCCAGCATTTT.

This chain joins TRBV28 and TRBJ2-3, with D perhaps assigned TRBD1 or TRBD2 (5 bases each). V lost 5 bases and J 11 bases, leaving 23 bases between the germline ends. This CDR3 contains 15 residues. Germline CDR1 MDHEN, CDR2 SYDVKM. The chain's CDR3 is CASSPSWGSTNRQYF. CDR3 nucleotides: TGTGCCAGCAGTCCATCATGGGGGTCCACAAATAGGCAGTATTTT.

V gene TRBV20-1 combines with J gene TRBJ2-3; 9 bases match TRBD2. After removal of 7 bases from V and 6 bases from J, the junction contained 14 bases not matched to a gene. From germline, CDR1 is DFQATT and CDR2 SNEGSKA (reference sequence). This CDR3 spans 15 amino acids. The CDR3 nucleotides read TGCAGTGGTAATCAAGCGGGAGGAACAGTGGATACGCAGTATTTT. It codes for CSGNQAGGTVDTQYF.

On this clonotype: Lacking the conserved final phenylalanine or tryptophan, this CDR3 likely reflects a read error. The CDR3 here is CASSTYRDTADNEQFL. DNA of the CDR3: TGTGCCAGCAGTACTTACAGGGACACCGCCGACAATGAGCAGTTCCTC. This chain links TRBV6-5 with TRBJ2-1; a possible D gene is TRBD1 (6 bases). Germline CDR1 is MNHEY and CDR2 is SVGAGI. V lost 5 bases, J lost 5 bases, and 19 bases lay in between. This CDR3 is 16 amino acids long.

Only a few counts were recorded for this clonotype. CDR3 loop: CASSLVGDPTDTQYF. CDR3 coding DNA: TGCGCCAGCAGCTTGGTCGGGGACCCCACAGATACGCAGTATTTT. This chain connects TRBV5-1 to TRBJ2-3, with D perhaps TRBD1 or TRBD2 (5 bases each). Trimming removed 0 bases at V and 2 bases at J, with 10 bases between. The CDR3 extends over 15 amino acids. Germline assignment: CDR1 SGHRS and CDR2 YFSETQ.

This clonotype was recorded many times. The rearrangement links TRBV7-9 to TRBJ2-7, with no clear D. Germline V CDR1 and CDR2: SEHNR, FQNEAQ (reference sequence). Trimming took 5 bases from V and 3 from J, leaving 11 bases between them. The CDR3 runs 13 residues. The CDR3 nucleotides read TGTGCCAGCAGCCAAAGGAGTATCTACGAGCAGTACTTC. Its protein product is CASSQRSIYEQYF.

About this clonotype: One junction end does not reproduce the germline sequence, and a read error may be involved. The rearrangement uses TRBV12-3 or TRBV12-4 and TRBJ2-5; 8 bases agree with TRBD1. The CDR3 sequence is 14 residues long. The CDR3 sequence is CASSSSDRVETHYF. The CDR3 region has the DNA TGTGCCAGTAGTTCCTCGGACAGGGTTGAGACACATTACTTC.